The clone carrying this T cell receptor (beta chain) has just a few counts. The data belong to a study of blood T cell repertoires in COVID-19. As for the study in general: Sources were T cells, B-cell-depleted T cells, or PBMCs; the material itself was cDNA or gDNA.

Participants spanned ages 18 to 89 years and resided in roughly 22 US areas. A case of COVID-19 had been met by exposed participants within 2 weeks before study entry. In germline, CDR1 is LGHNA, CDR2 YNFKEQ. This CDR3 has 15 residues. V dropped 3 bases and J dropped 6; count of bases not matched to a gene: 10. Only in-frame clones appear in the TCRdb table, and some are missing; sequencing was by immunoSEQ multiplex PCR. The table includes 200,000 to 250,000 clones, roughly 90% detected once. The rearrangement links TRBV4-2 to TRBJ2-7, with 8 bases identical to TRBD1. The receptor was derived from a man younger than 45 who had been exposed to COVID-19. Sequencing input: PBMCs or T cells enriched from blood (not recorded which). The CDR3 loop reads CASSHPPDRAGEQYF. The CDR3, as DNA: TGTGCCAGCAGCCACCCTCCGGACAGGGCGGGCGAGCAGTACTTC.